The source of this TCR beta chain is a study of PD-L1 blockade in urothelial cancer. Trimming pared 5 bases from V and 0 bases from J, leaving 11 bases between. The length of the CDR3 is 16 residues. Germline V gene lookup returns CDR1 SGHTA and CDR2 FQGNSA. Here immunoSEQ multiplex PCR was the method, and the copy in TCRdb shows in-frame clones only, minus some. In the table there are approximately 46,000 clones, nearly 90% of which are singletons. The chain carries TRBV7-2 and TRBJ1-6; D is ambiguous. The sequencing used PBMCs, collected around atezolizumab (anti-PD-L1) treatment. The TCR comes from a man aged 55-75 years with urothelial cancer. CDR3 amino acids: CASSPRKSSYNSPLHF. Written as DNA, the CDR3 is TGTGCCAGCAGCCCGAGGAAGAGCTCCTATAATTCACCCCTCCACTTT.